A selection of T cell receptor beta chains follows, all from one sample in a study of blood T cell repertoires in COVID-19. Some clones are missing from TCRdb's copy, which holds only in-frame ones; the method was immunoSEQ multiplex PCR. Of about 300,000 clones in the sample, over 75% were seen once. Sequencing was carried out using PBMCs or T cells enriched from blood (not recorded which). The source of these receptors is a woman aged 18-29 years who had recovered from COVID-19. Both conserved end residues are part of each CDR3. The order of the fields is clone size, V gene, J gene, D gene, CDR3 protein, CDR3 DNA. The D gene is left open where the match is weak. Part of the rows lack a size; the others show once, few, many or a class for expanded clones.

>-|TRBV7-9|TRBJ1-1|-
CASSYSQGTISMNTEAFF
TGTGCCAGCAGCTACTCCCAGGGGACCATATCCATGAACACTGAAGCTTTCTTT
>once|TRBV29-1|TRBJ2-1|-
CSVDYGQGYNEQFF
TGCAGCGTTGATTACGGCCAGGGGTACAATGAGCAGTTCTTC
>-|TRBV7-9|TRBJ1-2|TRBD1
CASSLRGLIYGYTF
TGTGCCAGCAGTTTAAGGGGGCTCATTTATGGCTACACCTTC
>-|TRBV9|TRBJ1-1|-
CASSVGAGLNTEAFF
TGTGCCAGCAGCGTAGGGGCAGGATTGAACACTGAAGCTTTCTTT
>-|TRBV7-3|TRBJ2-1|-
CATATSPYNEQFF
TGTGCTACGGCGACTAGTCCCTACAATGAGCAGTTCTTC
>once|TRBV5-8|TRBJ1-5|TRBD1
CASSLAVKQGSANQPQHF
TGTGCCAGCAGCTTGGCGGTCAAACAGGGGTCGGCCAATCAGCCCCAGCATTTT
>-|TRBV10-3|TRBJ1-1|TRBD1
CAIRSGGTEAFF
TGTGCCATCAGGTCAGGGGGCACTGAAGCTTTCTTT
>once|TRBV7-8|TRBJ2-7|TRBD2
CASSFTLAGAAYEQYF
TGTGCCAGCAGCTTTACCTTAGCGGGAGCGGCCTACGAGCAGTACTTC
>-|TRBV28|TRBJ1-1|-
CASTLARGVGTEAFF
TGTGCCAGCACCTTGGCCAGGGGCGTCGGCACTGAAGCTTTCTTT
>-|TRBV29-1|TRBJ1-3|TRBD1
CSVEAGGEGNTIYF
TGCAGCGTTGAAGCAGGGGGCGAAGGAAACACCATATATTTT
>once|TRBV11-2|TRBJ2-2|TRBD2
CASSLAGGPLGATGELFF
TGTGCCAGCAGCTTAGCGGGGGGACCCCTCGGTGCCACCGGGGAGCTGTTTTTT
>few|TRBV6-6|TRBJ2-7|-
CASSYDASAYEQYF
TGTGCCAGCAGTTACGACGCTAGCGCCTACGAGCAGTACTTC
>-|TRBV15|TRBJ2-3|TRBD2
CATSRDRGGSDTQYF
TGTGCCACCAGCAGAGATCGCGGGGGGTCAGATACGCAGTATTTT
>-|TRBV18|TRBJ2-7|TRBD2
CASSYRLAGGYEQYF
TGTGCCAGCTCATATAGACTAGCGGGGGGTTACGAGCAGTACTTC
>-|TRBV5-1|TRBJ2-5|TRBD1
CASRFQWDRWQETQYF
TGCGCCAGCAGGTTTCAGTGGGACAGATGGCAAGAGACCCAGTACTTC
>-|TRBV6-5|TRBJ1-2|TRBD1
CASDRDRGLGGYTF
TGTGCCAGCGACAGGGACAGGGGATTAGGTGGCTACACCTTC
>-|TRBV20-1|TRBJ2-3|-
CSASPGDTQYF
TGCAGTGCTAGCCCGGGAGATACGCAGTATTTT
>-|TRBV28|TRBJ1-1|TRBD1
CASSSRLGTGVAEAFF
TGTGCCAGCAGTTCACGCCTCGGGACAGGAGTCGCTGAAGCTTTCTTT
>-|TRBV5-1|TRBJ2-7|TRBD2
CASSLGASGSYEQYF
TGCGCCAGCAGCTTGGGGGCTAGCGGCTCCTACGAGCAGTACTTC
>many|TRBV4-1|TRBJ2-5|-
CASSQLPGGGEETQYF
TGCGCCAGCAGCCAACTTCCAGGGGGAGGTGAAGAGACCCAGTACTTC
>-|TRBV6-2/TRBV6-3|TRBJ2-7|-
CASSYSEASYEQYF
TGTGCCAGCAGTTACTCCGAAGCCTCCTACGAGCAGTACTTC
>-|TRBV19|TRBJ1-1|-
CASNIGGGVAFF
TGTGCCAGTAACATAGGTGGAGGGGTGGCTTTCTTT